The rows below give T cell receptor beta chains drawn from one sample of a study of shared clonotypes between healthy human individuals. Sequencing was performed with immunoSEQ multiplex PCR; in TCRdb, only in-frame clones are kept and a portion is missing. Here the sample spans approximately 330,000 clones, roughly 70% being singletons. The source material was memory CD4+ T cells sorted from blood. These receptors were obtained from a man aged 30 to 39 in good health. Both conserved end residues are part of each CDR3. Fields, in order: D gene, clone size, V gene, J gene, CDR3 DNA, CDR3 protein. A D gene is named only where the DNA matches it firmly. Not every row has a clone size; where given, it reads once, few, many or a size class.

D gene: -
clone size: -
V gene: TRBV5-1
J gene: TRBJ2-7
CDR3 DNA: TGCGCCAGCAGCTTCATTAGTAGCTCCTACGAGCAGTACTTC
CDR3 protein: CASSFISSSYEQYF

D gene: -
clone size: -
V gene: TRBV7-9
J gene: TRBJ2-6
CDR3 DNA: TGTGCCAGCAGCTTAGTGTGGGGCCTCACGACGGATGGGGCCAACGTCCTGACTTTC
CDR3 protein: CASSLVWGLTTDGANVLTF

D gene: TRBD2
clone size: -
V gene: TRBV9
J gene: TRBJ2-5
CDR3 DNA: TGTGCCAGCAGCGTAGAGGGGACTAGTGAGGAGACCCAGTACTTC
CDR3 protein: CASSVEGTSEETQYF

D gene: -
clone size: -
V gene: TRBV11-2
J gene: TRBJ1-2
CDR3 DNA: TGTGCCAGCAGCTTAATCGGGAGGGGGAACTATGGCTACACCTTC
CDR3 protein: CASSLIGRGNYGYTF

D gene: -
clone size: many
V gene: TRBV5-1
J gene: TRBJ2-1
CDR3 DNA: TGCGCCAGCAGCTTGGCAGTAAACAATGAGCAGTTCTTC
CDR3 protein: CASSLAVNNEQFF

D gene: TRBD2
clone size: -
V gene: TRBV7-9
J gene: TRBJ2-1
CDR3 DNA: TGTGCCAGCAGCTTCCGATCGGTAGCGGGAGGGCGGCCTGAGCAGTTCTTC
CDR3 protein: CASSFRSVAGGRPEQFF

D gene: TRBD2
clone size: few
V gene: TRBV7-8
J gene: TRBJ2-2
CDR3 DNA: TGTGCCAGCAGCTACAGCGGGACTAGCGGGATACCTCGGACCGGGGAGCTGTTTTTT
CDR3 protein: CASSYSGTSGIPRTGELFF

D gene: -
clone size: once
V gene: TRBV2
J gene: TRBJ1-2
CDR3 DNA: TGTGCCAGCAGTACCACCGGGACGGGAGACTTGGTAGGCTACACCTTC
CDR3 protein: CASSTTGTGDLVGYTF

D gene: TRBD1
clone size: few
V gene: TRBV7-7
J gene: TRBJ2-2
CDR3 DNA: TGTGCTAGCAGCTTAGGACAGGGGAGAGCCGGGGAGCTGTTTTTT
CDR3 protein: CASSLGQGRAGELFF

D gene: TRBD1
clone size: -
V gene: TRBV2
J gene: TRBJ1-1
CDR3 DNA: TGTGCCAGCAGGTTCCCCGGGACAGGGGAGATGAACACTGAAGCTTTCTTT
CDR3 protein: CASRFPGTGEMNTEAFF

D gene: -
clone size: -
V gene: TRBV29-1
J gene: TRBJ1-2
CDR3 DNA: TGCAGCGTATTACTGGGTGGCTACACCTTC
CDR3 protein: CSVLLGGYTF

D gene: -
clone size: -
V gene: TRBV19
J gene: TRBJ2-7
CDR3 DNA: TGTGCCAGCGGTGCCGAACCGGGACGTAACTACGAGCAGTACTTC
CDR3 protein: CASGAEPGRNYEQYF

D gene: TRBD1
clone size: -
V gene: TRBV4-2
J gene: TRBJ1-4
CDR3 DNA: TGTGCCAGCAGCTCGGGACAGGGGACAACTAATGAAAAACTGTTTTTT
CDR3 protein: CASSSGQGTTNEKLFF

D gene: TRBD1
clone size: -
V gene: TRBV6-1
J gene: TRBJ1-6
CDR3 DNA: TGTGCCAGCAGGGCCGGGACAGGGTACAATTCACCCCTCCACTTT
CDR3 protein: CASRAGTGYNSPLHF

D gene: -
clone size: -
V gene: TRBV14
J gene: TRBJ2-1
CDR3 DNA: TGTGCCAGCAGCCAGTTGAATGAGCAGTTCTTC
CDR3 protein: CASSQLNEQFF

D gene: -
clone size: -
V gene: TRBV10-3
J gene: TRBJ1-5
CDR3 DNA: TGTGCCATCAGCGACAGGACGGACCATCAGCCCCAGCATTTT
CDR3 protein: CAISDRTDHQPQHF

D gene: TRBD2
clone size: -
V gene: TRBV11-3
J gene: TRBJ2-1
CDR3 DNA: TGTGCCAGCAGCTTTGGGACTAGCGGTTACAATGAGCAGTTCTTC
CDR3 protein: CASSFGTSGYNEQFF

D gene: TRBD2
clone size: -
V gene: TRBV10-2
J gene: TRBJ2-5
CDR3 DNA: TGCGCCAGCAGTGATCGACGTGCGGGGGACCAGTACTTC
CDR3 protein: CASSDRRAGDQYF

D gene: TRBD1
clone size: -
V gene: TRBV6-1
J gene: TRBJ1-2
CDR3 DNA: TGTGCCAGCAGTGTGGACAGGACGAGCAGTAACTATGGCTACACCTTC
CDR3 protein: CASSVDRTSSNYGYTF

D gene: TRBD2
clone size: -
V gene: TRBV5-8
J gene: TRBJ2-1
CDR3 DNA: TGTGCCAGCAGCGCGCTTAGCGGGAGGGGGAACAATGAGCAGTTCTTC
CDR3 protein: CASSALSGRGNNEQFF

D gene: -
clone size: -
V gene: TRBV19
J gene: TRBJ1-5
CDR3 DNA: TGTGCCAGTAGCCAACCCGGGGGTCAGCCCCAGCATTTT
CDR3 protein: CASSQPGGQPQHF

D gene: TRBD1
clone size: -
V gene: TRBV10-2
J gene: TRBJ1-1
CDR3 DNA: TGCGCCAGCAGGGCCGGGACAGGAAACACTGAAGCTTTCTTT
CDR3 protein: CASRAGTGNTEAFF

D gene: TRBD1
clone size: -
V gene: TRBV12-5
J gene: TRBJ2-5
CDR3 DNA: TGTGCTAGTGGTTCCCCCATGGACAGGGGAGGGACCCAGTACTTC
CDR3 protein: CASGSPMDRGGTQYF

D gene: -
clone size: few
V gene: TRBV7-2
J gene: TRBJ2-7
CDR3 DNA: TGTGCCAGCAGCTTAGCGCTTAGAAACGAGCAGTACTTC
CDR3 protein: CASSLALRNEQYF

D gene: -
clone size: -
V gene: TRBV6-5
J gene: TRBJ2-1
CDR3 DNA: TGTGCCAGCAGCTCCCCGCTGTTTTACAATGAGCAGTTCTTC
CDR3 protein: CASSSPLFYNEQFF

D gene: TRBD1
clone size: few
V gene: TRBV18
J gene: TRBJ1-2
CDR3 DNA: TGTGCCAGCTCACCGCCCGGGACAGGGAGGTTCTATGGCTACACCTTC
CDR3 protein: CASSPPGTGRFYGYTF

D gene: -
clone size: -
V gene: TRBV7-9
J gene: TRBJ2-7
CDR3 DNA: TGTGCCAGCAGCTTATCGAAGGCCCCCTACGAGCAGTACTTC
CDR3 protein: CASSLSKAPYEQYF

D gene: TRBD1
clone size: -
V gene: TRBV7-2
J gene: TRBJ2-1
CDR3 DNA: TGTGCCAGCAGCTCCCCAGCTTATGGACAGGGTTACAATGAGCAGTTCTTC
CDR3 protein: CASSSPAYGQGYNEQFF

D gene: TRBD1
clone size: -
V gene: TRBV27
J gene: TRBJ2-7
CDR3 DNA: TGTGCCAGCGGACAGGGGGCGACTTACGAGCAGTACTTC
CDR3 protein: CASGQGATYEQYF

D gene: -
clone size: -
V gene: TRBV7-8
J gene: TRBJ2-1
CDR3 DNA: TGTGCCAGCAGCTTAGGCAGGGCAAATGAGCAGTTCTTC
CDR3 protein: CASSLGRANEQFF

D gene: -
clone size: -
V gene: TRBV7-7
J gene: TRBJ2-1
CDR3 DNA: TGTGCCAGCAGCCCGGCGTCCTCCTACAATGAGCAGTTCTTC
CDR3 protein: CASSPASSYNEQFF

D gene: -
clone size: -
V gene: TRBV5-1
J gene: TRBJ1-1
CDR3 DNA: TGCGCCAGCAGCTTGGCTGGGATAATTCGGACTGAAGCTTTCTTT
CDR3 protein: CASSLAGIIRTEAFF

D gene: TRBD2
clone size: -
V gene: TRBV18
J gene: TRBJ2-7
CDR3 DNA: TGTGCCAGCTCACCAACTCAGCGGGAGAGGCTCTACGAGCAGTACTTC
CDR3 protein: CASSPTQRERLYEQYF

D gene: -
clone size: many
V gene: TRBV6-1
J gene: TRBJ2-7
CDR3 DNA: TGTGCCAGCACACGGGACACCGCGTCTGAGCAGTACTTC
CDR3 protein: CASTRDTASEQYF

D gene: TRBD2
clone size: -
V gene: TRBV28
J gene: TRBJ2-5
CDR3 DNA: TGTGCCAGCAGCCCCAGCGGGAGGATGGTAGAGACCCAGTACTTC
CDR3 protein: CASSPSGRMVETQYF

D gene: -
clone size: -
V gene: TRBV10-1
J gene: TRBJ2-7
CDR3 DNA: TGCGCCAGCAGTGACGGGGTCTACGAGCAGTACTTC
CDR3 protein: CASSDGVYEQYF

D gene: -
clone size: -
V gene: TRBV4-2
J gene: TRBJ2-2
CDR3 DNA: TGTGCCAGCAGCCAAGATCTCGTAGGAGGTTGGGGGACTGGGGAGCTGTTTTTT
CDR3 protein: CASSQDLVGGWGTGELFF

D gene: TRBD2
clone size: -
V gene: TRBV5-1
J gene: TRBJ2-3
CDR3 DNA: TGCGCCAGCAGCTTGGAGGGGAGGGCAGATACGCAGTATTTT
CDR3 protein: CASSLEGRADTQYF

D gene: TRBD1
clone size: -
V gene: TRBV11-3
J gene: TRBJ2-1
CDR3 DNA: TGTGCCAGCAGCTTGGGGTATAGTGTGACAGGGTTTAGCGATGAGCAGTTCTTC
CDR3 protein: CASSLGYSVTGFSDEQFF

D gene: TRBD1
clone size: -
V gene: TRBV18
J gene: TRBJ2-7
CDR3 DNA: TGTGCCAGCTCACCAAAGCGCAATCGGGACAGGGCCTACGAGCAGTACTTC
CDR3 protein: CASSPKRNRDRAYEQYF